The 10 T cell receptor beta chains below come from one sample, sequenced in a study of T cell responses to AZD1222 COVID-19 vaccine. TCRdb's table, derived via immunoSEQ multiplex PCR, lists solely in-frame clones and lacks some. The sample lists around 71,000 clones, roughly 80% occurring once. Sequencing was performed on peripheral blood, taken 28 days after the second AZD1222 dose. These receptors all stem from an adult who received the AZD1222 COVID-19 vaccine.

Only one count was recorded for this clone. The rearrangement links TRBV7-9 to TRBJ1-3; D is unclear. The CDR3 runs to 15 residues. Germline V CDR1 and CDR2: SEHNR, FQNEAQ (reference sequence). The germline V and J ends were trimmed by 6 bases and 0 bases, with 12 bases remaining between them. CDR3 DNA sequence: TGTGCCAGCAGTTCGGGGTCAAGCTCTGGAAACACCATATATTTT. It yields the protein CASSSGSSSGNTIYF.

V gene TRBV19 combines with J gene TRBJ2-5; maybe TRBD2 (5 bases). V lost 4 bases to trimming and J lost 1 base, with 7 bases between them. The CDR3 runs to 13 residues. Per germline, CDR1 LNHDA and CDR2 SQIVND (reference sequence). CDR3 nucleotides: TGTGCCAGTAGTAGGGAGATCCAAGAGACCCAGTACTTC. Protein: CASSREIQETQYF.

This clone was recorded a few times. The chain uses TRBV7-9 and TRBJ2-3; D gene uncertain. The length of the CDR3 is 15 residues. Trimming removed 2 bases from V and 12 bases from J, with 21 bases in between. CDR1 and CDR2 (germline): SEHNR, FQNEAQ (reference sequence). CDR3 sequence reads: CASSLSPPSVLSQYF. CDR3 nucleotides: TGTGCCAGCAGCTTATCCCCCCCGTCGGTGCTAAGCCAGTATTTT.

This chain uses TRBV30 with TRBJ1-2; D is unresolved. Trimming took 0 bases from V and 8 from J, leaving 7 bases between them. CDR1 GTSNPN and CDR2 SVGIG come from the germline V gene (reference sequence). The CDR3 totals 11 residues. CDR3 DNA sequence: TGTGCCTGGAGTGTAAAAGGGGGCTACACCTTC. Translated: CAWSVKGGYTF.

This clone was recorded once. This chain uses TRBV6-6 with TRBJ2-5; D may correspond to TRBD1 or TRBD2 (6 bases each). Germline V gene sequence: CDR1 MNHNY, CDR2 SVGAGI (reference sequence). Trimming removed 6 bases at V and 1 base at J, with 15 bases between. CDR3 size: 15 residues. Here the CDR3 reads CASSNQRGVQETQYF. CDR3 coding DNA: TGTGCCAGCAGCAATCAAAGGGGGGTCCAAGAGACCCAGTACTTC.

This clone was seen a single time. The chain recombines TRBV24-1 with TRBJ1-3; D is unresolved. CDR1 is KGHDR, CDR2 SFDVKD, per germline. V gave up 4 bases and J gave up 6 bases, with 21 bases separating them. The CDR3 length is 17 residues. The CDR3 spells CATSEPGELDRTNTIYF. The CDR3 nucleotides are TGTGCCACCAGTGAGCCTGGAGAGCTAGATCGGACAAACACCATATATTTT.

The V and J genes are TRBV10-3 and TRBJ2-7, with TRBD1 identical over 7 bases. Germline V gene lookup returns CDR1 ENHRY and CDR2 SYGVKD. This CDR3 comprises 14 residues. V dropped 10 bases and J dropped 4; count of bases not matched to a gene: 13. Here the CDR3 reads CATGIQGSYYEQYF. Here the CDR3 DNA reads TGTGCCACCGGGATACAGGGGTCCTATTACGAGCAGTACTTC.

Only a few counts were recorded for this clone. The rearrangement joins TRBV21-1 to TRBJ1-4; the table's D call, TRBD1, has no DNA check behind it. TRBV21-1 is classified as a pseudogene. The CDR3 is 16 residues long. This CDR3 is CASSRGPGALNEKLFF. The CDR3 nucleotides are TGTGCCAGCAGCAGAGGCCCTGGGGCCCTCAATGAAAAACTGTTTTTT.

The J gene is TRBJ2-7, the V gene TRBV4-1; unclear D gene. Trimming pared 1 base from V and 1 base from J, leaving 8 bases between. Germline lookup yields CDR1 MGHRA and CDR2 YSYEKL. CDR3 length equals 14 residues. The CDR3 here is CASSQGIQSYEQYF. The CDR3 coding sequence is TGCGCCAGCAGCCAAGGGATCCAATCCTACGAGCAGTACTTC.

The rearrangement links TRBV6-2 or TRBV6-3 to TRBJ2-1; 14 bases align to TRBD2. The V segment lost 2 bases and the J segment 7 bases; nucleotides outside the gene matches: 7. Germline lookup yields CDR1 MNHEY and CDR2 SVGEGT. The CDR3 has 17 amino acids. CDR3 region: CASSYPTGTSGGNEQFF. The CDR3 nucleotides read TGTGCCAGCAGTTACCCGACCGGGACTAGCGGGGGTAATGAGCAGTTCTTC.